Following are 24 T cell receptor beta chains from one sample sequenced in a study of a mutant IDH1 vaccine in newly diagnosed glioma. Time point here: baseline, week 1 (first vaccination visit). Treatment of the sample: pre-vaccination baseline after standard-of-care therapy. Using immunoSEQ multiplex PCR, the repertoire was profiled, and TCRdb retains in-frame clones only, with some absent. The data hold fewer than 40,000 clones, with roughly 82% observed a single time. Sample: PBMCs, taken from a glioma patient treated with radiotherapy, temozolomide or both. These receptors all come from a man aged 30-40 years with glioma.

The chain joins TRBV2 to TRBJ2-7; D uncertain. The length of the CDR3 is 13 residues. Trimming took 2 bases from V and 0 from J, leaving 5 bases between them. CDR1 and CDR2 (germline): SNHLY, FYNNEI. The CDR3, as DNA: TGTGCCAGCAGTGAATTATCCTCCTACGAGCAGTACTTC. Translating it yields CASSELSSYEQYF.

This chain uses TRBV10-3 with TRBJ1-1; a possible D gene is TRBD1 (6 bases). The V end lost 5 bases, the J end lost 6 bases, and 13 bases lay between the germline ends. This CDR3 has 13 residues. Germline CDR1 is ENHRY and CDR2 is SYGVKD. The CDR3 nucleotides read TGTGCCATCAGTTCCAGGGGAATACCTGAAGCTTTCTTT. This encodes CAISSRGIPEAFF.

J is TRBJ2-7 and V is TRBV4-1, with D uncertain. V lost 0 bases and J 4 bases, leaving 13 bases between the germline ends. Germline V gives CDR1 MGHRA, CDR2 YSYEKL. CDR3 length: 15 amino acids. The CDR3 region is CASSQDLYGRYEQYF. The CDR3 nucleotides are TGCGCCAGCAGCCAAGATCTCTATGGGCGGTACGAGCAGTACTTC.

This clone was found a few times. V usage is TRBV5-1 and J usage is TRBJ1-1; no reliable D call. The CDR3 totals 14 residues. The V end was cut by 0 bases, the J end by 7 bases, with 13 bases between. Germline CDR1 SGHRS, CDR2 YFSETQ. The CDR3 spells CASSLVEADGEAFF. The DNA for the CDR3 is TGCGCCAGCAGCTTGGTAGAGGCGGACGGTGAAGCTTTCTTT.

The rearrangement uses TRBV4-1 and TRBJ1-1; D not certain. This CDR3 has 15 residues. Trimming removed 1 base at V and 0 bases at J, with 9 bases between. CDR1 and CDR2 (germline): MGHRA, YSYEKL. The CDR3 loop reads CASSQVPGLNTEAFF. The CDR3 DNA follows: TGCGCCAGCAGCCAAGTCCCCGGACTGAACACTGAAGCTTTCTTT.

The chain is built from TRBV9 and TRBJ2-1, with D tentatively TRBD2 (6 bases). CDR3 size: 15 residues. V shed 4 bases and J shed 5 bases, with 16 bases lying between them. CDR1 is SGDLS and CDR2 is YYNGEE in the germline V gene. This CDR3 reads CASSLKDSGNNEQFF. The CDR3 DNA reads TGTGCCAGCAGCCTCAAGGATAGCGGAAACAATGAGCAGTTCTTC. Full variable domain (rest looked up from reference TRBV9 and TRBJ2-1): DSGVTQTPKHLITATGQRVTLRCSPRSGDLSVYWYQQSLDQGLQFLIQYYNGEERAKGNILERFSAQQFPDLHSELNLSSLELGDSALYFCASSLKDSGNNEQFFGPGTRLTVL.

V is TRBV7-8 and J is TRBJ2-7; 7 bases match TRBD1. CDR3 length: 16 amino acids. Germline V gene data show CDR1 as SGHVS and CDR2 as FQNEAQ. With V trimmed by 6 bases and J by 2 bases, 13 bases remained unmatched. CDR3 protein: CASSKKGQDLTYEQYF. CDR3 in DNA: TGTGCCAGCAGTAAGAAAGGACAGGATTTGACCTACGAGCAGTACTTC.

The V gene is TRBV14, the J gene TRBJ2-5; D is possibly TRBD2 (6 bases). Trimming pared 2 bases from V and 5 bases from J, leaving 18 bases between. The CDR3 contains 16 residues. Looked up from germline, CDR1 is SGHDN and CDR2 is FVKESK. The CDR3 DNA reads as TGTGCCAGCAGCCAAATCGGAGGGGCCGTGGGGGAGACCCAGTACTTC. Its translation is CASSQIGGAVGETQYF.

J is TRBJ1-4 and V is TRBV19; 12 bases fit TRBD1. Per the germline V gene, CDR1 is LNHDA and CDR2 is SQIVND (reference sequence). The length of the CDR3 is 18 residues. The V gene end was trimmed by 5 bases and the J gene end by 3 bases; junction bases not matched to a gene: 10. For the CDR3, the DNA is TGTGCCAGTAGTCCCCGGCAGGGACAGGGGGCCTCTAATGAAAAACTGTTTTTT. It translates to CASSPRQGQGASNEKLFF.

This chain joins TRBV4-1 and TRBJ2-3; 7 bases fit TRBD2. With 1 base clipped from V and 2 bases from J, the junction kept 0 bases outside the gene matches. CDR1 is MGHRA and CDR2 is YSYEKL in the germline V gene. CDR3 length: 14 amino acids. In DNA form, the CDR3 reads TGCGCCAGCAGCCAAGGGGACTACACAGATACGCAGTATTTT. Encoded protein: CASSQGDYTDTQYF.

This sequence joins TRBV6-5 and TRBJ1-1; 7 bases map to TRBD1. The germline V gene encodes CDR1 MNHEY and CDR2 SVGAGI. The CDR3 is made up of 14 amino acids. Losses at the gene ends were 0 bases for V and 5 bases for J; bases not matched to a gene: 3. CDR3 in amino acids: CASSYSQGGTEAFF. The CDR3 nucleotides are TGTGCCAGCAGTTACTCCCAGGGGGGAACTGAAGCTTTCTTT.

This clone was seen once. CDR3 in amino acids: CASSAAGTATQYF. The DNA of the CDR3 is TGTGCCAGCTCAGCCGCGGGGACTGCTACGCAGTATTTT. The chain carries TRBV18 and TRBJ2-3; D may be TRBD2 (6 bases). V was pared by 5 bases and J by 8 bases, with 14 bases between. Germline V gives CDR1 KGHSH, CDR2 LQKENI. The CDR3 is made up of 13 amino acids.

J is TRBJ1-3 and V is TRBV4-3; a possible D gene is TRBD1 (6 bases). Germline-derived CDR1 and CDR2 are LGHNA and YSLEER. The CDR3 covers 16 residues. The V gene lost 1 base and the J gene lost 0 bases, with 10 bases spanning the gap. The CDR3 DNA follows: TGCGCCAGCAGCCAAGGGACAGAGAGCTCTGGAAACACCATATATTTT. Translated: CASSQGTESSGNTIYF.

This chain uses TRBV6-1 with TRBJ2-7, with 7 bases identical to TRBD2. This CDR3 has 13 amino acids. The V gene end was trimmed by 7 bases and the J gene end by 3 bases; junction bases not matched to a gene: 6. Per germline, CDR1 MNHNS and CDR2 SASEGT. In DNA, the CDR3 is TGTGCCAGCAAGATTTCGGGGGGCTACGAGCAGTACTTC. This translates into CASKISGGYEQYF.

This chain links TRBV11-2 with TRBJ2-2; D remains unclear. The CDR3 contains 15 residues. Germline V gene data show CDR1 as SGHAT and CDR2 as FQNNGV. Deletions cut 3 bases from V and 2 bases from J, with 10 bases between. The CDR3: CASSFLRINTGELFF. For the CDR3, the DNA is TGTGCCAGCAGCTTCCTCAGGATTAACACCGGGGAGCTGTTTTTT.

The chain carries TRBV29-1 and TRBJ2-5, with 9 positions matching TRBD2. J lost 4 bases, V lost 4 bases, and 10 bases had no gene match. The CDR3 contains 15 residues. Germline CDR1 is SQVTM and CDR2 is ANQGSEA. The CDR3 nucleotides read TGCAGCGTTGTGGTTGCGCGGGGGGGTCCAGAGACCCAGTACTTC. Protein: CSVVVARGGPETQYF.

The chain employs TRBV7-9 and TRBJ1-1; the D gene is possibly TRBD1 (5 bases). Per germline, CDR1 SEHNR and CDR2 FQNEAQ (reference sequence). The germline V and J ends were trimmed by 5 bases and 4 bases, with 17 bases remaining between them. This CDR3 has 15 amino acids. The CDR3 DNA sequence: TGTGCCAGCAGCCCGAGGCGAGGCGGGGGCACTGAAGCTTTCTTT. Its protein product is CASSPRRGGGTEAFF.

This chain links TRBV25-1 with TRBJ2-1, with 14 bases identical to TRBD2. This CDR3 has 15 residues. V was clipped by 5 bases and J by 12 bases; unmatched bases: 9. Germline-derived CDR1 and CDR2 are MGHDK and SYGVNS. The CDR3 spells CASSSTGLAGEPQFF. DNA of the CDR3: TGTGCCAGCAGTTCTACGGGACTAGCGGGAGAGCCGCAGTTCTTC.

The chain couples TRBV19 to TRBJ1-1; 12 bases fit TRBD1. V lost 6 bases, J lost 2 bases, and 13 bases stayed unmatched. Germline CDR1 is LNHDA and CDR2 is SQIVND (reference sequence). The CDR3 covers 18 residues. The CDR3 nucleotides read TGTGCCAGTAGAACCACCCCCGGGACAGGGGGCGGAAACACTGAAGCTTTCTTT. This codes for CASRTTPGTGGGNTEAFF.

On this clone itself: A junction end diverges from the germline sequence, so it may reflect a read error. The CDR3 is CASSIADGSNQPQHF. The CDR3 DNA is TGTGCCAGCAGCATAGCCGACGGTAGCAATCAGCCCCAGCATTTT. The V gene is TRBV7-8, the J gene TRBJ1-5; unclear D gene. The CDR3 loop spans 15 amino acids. Germline CDR1 reads SGHVS; CDR2 reads FQNEAQ.

The CDR3 DNA reads as TGCGCCAGCAGCTCCGAGGGGGGGACAACTAATGAAAAACTGTTTTTT. Encoded protein: CASSSEGGTTNEKLFF. The chain uses TRBV5-1 and TRBJ1-4, with D possibly matching TRBD1 (6 bases). CDR3 length: 16 amino acids. CDR1 and CDR2 (germline): SGHRS, YFSETQ. Deletions cut 3 bases from V and 0 bases from J, with 12 bases between.

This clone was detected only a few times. The CDR3 DNA follows: TGTGCCAGCAGCGCGGGAGGAGGGACTGTCTACGAGCAGTACTTC. Its translation: CASSAGGGTVYEQYF. V gene TRBV9 combines with J gene TRBJ2-7; 7 nucleotides agree with TRBD2. The CDR3 has 15 amino acids. Trimming took 3 bases from V and 3 from J; bases not matched to a gene: 9. Germline CDR1 and CDR2: SGDLS and YYNGEE.

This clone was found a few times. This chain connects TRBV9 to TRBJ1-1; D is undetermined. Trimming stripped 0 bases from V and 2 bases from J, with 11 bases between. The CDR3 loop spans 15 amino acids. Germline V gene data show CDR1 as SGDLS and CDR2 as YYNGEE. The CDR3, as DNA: TGTGCCAGCAGCGTAGTCCACAGAACTAACACTGAAGCTTTCTTT. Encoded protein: CASSVVHRTNTEAFF.

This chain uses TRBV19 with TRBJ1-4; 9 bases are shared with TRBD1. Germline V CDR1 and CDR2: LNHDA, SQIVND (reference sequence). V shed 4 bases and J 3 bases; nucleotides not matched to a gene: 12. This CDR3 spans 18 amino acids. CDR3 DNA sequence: TGTGCCAGTAGTAGCAATGGACAGGGGAAGAAAGCTAATGAAAAACTGTTTTTT. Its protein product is CASSSNGQGKKANEKLFF. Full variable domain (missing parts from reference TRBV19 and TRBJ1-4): DGGITQSPKYLFRKEGQNVTLSCEQNLNHDAMYWYRQDPGQGLRLIYYSQIVNDFQKGDIAEGYSVSREKKESFPLTVTSAQKNPTAFYLCASSSNGQGKKANEKLFFGSGTQLSVL.